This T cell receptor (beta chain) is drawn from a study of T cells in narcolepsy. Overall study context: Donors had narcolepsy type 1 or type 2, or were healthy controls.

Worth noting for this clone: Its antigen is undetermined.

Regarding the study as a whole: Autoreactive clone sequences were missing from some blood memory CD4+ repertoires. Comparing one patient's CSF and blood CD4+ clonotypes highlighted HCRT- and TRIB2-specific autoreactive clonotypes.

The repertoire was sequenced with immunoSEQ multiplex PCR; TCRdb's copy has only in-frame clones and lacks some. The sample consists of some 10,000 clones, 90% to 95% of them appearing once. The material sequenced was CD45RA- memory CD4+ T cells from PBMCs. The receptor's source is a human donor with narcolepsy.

The CDR3 nucleotides are TGCAGCGCTGTAGACACTGAAGCTTTCTTT. Translating gives CSAVDTEAFF. The chain couples TRBV29-1 to TRBJ1-1; D unresolved. Germline V gene sequence: CDR1 SQVTM, CDR2 ANQGSEA. Deletions cut 7 bases from V and 3 bases from J, with 6 bases between. The CDR3 has 10 residues.